Listed here are 14 T cell receptor beta chains from one sample, sequenced in a study of regulatory T cells in long-lasting Graves disease (dated by TCRdb to 2020 to 2022). The library was built by means of multiplex PCR. TCRdb shows the sequencer as Illumina HiSeq 4000. CDR3 regions were amplified by Arm-PCR with iRepertoire HTBI primers to construct TCR beta libraries. The raw public data were reprocessed by TCRdb itself: fastp quality trimming at Q25, MiXCR clonotype calling, in-frame beta chains only. For every CDR3 protein sequence, its rows merge into one entry that carries the most common genes and DNA. The table for this sample lists 250,000 to 300,000 distinct CDR3 sequences; 15% to 20% of them were counted only once. 11% to 15% of the sample rests with the top ten. The time point label on this specimen signifies: newly diagnosed GD, antithyroid drugs for less than 3 months. For both TCR sequencing and RNA sequencing, RNA was extracted from PBMCs using TRIzol.

The sample was also reused in another study, on T cells in Graves' hyperthyroidism and ophthalmopathy.

The sequencing used peripheral blood mononuclear cells (PBMCs), collected at new diagnosis, from a patient treated with antithyroid drugs. These receptors all come from a woman aged 25 to 39 with Graves disease. Donor details come from another sample of the same person, matched by shared clones.

This clonotype showed up many times. The CDR3 coding sequence is TGCAGTGCTACCGGGGCCCGGCGGGGCACTGAAGCTTTCTTT. It specifies CSATGARRGTEAFF. The chain recombines TRBV20-1 with TRBJ1-1; maybe TRBD1 (5 bases). With 4 bases removed from V and 4 bases from J, the gap between germline ends came to 16 bases. The CDR3 covers 14 residues. Germline CDR1 is DFQATT and CDR2 is SNEGSKA (reference sequence).

This clonotype showed up many times. The chain is built from TRBV12-3 or TRBV12-4 and TRBJ1-2, with unresolved D. The CDR3 spans 12 residues. Between the trimmed V and J ends, which lost 3 bases and 13 bases, there was a span of 15 bases. The CDR3 DNA reads as TGTGCCAGCAGTTTCGTTGGGTGGATGGTCACCTTC. Translation: CASSFVGWMVTF.

This clonotype was observed at least ten times. This chain joins TRBV12-3 or TRBV12-4 and TRBJ1-4, with D possibly matching TRBD1 (5 bases). Trimming stripped 2 bases from V and 7 bases from J, with 14 bases between. This CDR3 region has 15 residues. The CDR3 protein is CASSLLQGRGEKLFF. CDR3 in DNA: TGTGCCAGCAGTTTACTTCAGGGTAGGGGTGAAAAACTGTTTTTT.

This clonotype was counted many times. The rearrangement links TRBV19 to TRBJ1-2, with TRBD1 matching over 7 bases. The CDR3 covers 11 residues. Germline V gene lookup returns CDR1 LNHDA and CDR2 SQIVND (reference sequence). J lost 10 bases, V lost 5 bases, and 4 bases had no gene match. CDR3 region: CASSAGQLYTF. In DNA, the CDR3 is TGTGCCAGTAGTGCGGGACAGCTCTACACCTTC.

This clonotype has a count of ten or more. The chain joins TRBV20-1 to TRBJ1-1; D is ambiguous. The CDR3 totals 13 residues. Germline-derived CDR1 and CDR2 are DFQATT and SNEGSKA (reference sequence). The CDR3 protein is CRAPLGRDTEAFF. CDR3 nucleotides: TGCAGGGCCCCCCTTGGGCGGGACACTGAAGCTTTCTTT.

The CDR3 DNA is TGCAGCGTCGAGGCGCCGGGTATGGAGACCCAGTACTTC. It translates to CSVEAPGMETQYF. The J gene is TRBJ2-5, the V gene TRBV29-1, with unresolved D. Trimming took 6 bases from V and 5 from J, leaving 16 bases between them. The CDR3 extends over 13 amino acids. CDR1 and CDR2 from the germline V gene are SQVTM and ANQGSEA.

This clonotype was seen at least ten times. V is TRBV5-6 and J is TRBJ1-3; D possibly corresponds to TRBD1 (6 bases). Trimming removed 3 bases from V and 0 bases from J, with 10 bases in between. This CDR3 has 15 residues. Germline CDR1 reads SGHDT; CDR2 reads YYEEEE. The CDR3 here is CASSSGGGSGNTIYF. The CDR3 DNA sequence: TGTGCCAGCAGCTCGGGGGGCGGCTCTGGAAACACCATATATTTT.

This clonotype was seen only once. The CDR3 region is CASSLETGFGQPQHF. For the CDR3, the DNA is TGTGCCAGCAGCTTAGAGACAGGGTTTGGACAGCCCCAGCATTTT. The rearrangement joins TRBV27 to TRBJ1-5, with 7 bases that match TRBD1. The CDR3 has 15 amino acids. Germline V lookup: CDR1 MNHEY, CDR2 SMNVEV (reference sequence). With V trimmed by 6 bases and J by 7 bases, 12 bases remained unmatched.

This clonotype was counted at least ten times. The chain carries TRBV7-2 and TRBJ2-1; 7 bases line up with TRBD2. Trimming took 1 base from V and 7 from J; bases not matched to a gene: 1. This CDR3 is 13 amino acids long. Germline CDR1 is SGHTA and CDR2 is FQGNSA. The CDR3: CASSLEGGNEQFF. The CDR3 DNA reads TGTGCCAGCAGCTTAGAGGGAGGGAATGAGCAGTTCTTC.

In its sample, this clonotype was seen many times. V is TRBV9 and J is TRBJ1-3, with D maybe TRBD1 (5 bases). Germline V gene sequence: CDR1 SGDLS, CDR2 YYNGEE. The CDR3 spans 15 residues. V was cut by 4 bases and J by 0 bases, with 11 bases left in between. The CDR3 spells CASSPRDVSGNTIYF. DNA for the CDR3: TGTGCCAGCAGCCCAAGGGACGTCTCTGGAAACACCATATATTTT.

This clonotype was picked up many times. This sequence joins TRBV7-6 and TRBJ2-1; 9 bases align to TRBD2. The germline V gene encodes CDR1 SGHVS and CDR2 FNYEAQ. The CDR3 has 14 residues. The V and J ends lost 1 base and 9 bases, in that order; junction bases with no gene match: 4. CDR3 residues: CASSLVAGGREQFF. The DNA of the CDR3 is TGTGCCAGCAGCTTAGTCGCGGGGGGGCGTGAGCAGTTCTTC.

This clonotype was seen at least ten times. An end of the junction does not agree with germline; a read error may underlie this. The chain employs TRBV4-1 and TRBJ1-4, with D perhaps matching TRBD1 (6 bases). The CDR3 loop spans 16 amino acids. Germline CDR1 is MGHRA and CDR2 is YSYEKL. CDR3 sequence: CASSQARGSTNEKLFF. The CDR3 DNA reads as TGTGCCAGCAGCCAAGCCAGGGGATCAACTAATGAAAAACTGTTTTTT.

As concerns this clonotype: This sequence is one base from a far larger clone and is likely a read error. Since no conserved phenylalanine or tryptophan closes the CDR3, a read error is the likely cause. The genes are TRBV13 and TRBJ2-2; D may be TRBD1 (6 bases). V was trimmed by 6 bases and J by 0 bases, leaving 14 bases between them. The CDR3 spans 16 residues. Germline CDR1 and CDR2: PRHDT and FYEKMQ (reference sequence). Written as DNA, the CDR3 is TGTGCCAGCAGTTCCGGGACATATACGAACACCGGGGAGCTGTTTTCT. It encodes CASSSGTYTNTGELFS.

This clonotype was found many times. The CDR3 loop reads CASSRGSDTEAFF. The CDR3 nucleotides read TGCGCCAGCAGCAGGGGTTCCGACACTGAAGCTTTCTTT. This rearrangement joins TRBV5-1 to TRBJ1-1, with a weak D call TRBD1 (5 bases). The CDR3 totals 13 residues. The ends were cut back, 4 bases at V and 3 bases at J, with 10 bases in the middle. Germline CDR1 and CDR2: SGHRS and YFSETQ.